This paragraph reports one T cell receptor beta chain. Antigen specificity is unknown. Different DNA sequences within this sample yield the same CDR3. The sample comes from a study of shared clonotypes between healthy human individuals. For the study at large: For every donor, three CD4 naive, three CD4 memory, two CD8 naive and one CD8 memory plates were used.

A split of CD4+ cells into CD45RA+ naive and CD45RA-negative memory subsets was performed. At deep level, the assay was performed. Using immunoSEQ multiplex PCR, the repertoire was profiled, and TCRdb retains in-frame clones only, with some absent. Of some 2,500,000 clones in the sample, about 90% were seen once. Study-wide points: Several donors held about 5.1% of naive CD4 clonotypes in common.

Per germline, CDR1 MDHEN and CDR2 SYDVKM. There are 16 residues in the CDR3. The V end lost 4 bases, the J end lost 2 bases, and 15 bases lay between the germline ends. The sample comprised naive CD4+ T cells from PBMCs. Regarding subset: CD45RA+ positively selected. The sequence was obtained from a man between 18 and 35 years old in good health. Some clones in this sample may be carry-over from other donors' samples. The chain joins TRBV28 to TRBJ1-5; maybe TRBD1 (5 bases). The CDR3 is CASSSGQGLGNQPQHF. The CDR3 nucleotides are TGTGCCAGCAGTTCCGGCCAGGGACTCGGCAATCAGCCCCAGCATTTT.